A few counts support the clone carrying this T cell receptor (beta chain). What it recognizes is unknown. The CDR3 has 15 residues. Trimming removed 6 bases from V and 0 bases from J, with 15 bases in between. CDR1 and CDR2 (germline): DFQATT, SNEGSKA (reference sequence). This record comes from a study of vaccination and CD4 T cells after COVID-19. In the study overall: Following dose two, a median 72 days (range 14 to 241) passed before post-vaccine samples were taken.

Time point of the sample: late sampling 161 to 241 days after vaccination in a few convalescent patients. The treatment was: roughly 11-day PBMC culture with coronavirus spike peptide pools or control peptides (ViraFEST assay). Sequenced with the Oncomine TCR Beta short-read assay was DNA taken from cultured CD4+ T cells. Using its own MiXCR run on the PCR reads, TCRdb lists one record per CDR3 protein. The sample holds some 21,000 distinct CDR3 sequences; around 46% are singletons and the top ten take 4% to 5%. V usage is TRBV20-1 and J usage is TRBJ1-5; TRBD1 might be the D (5 bases). This receptor was identified in a human donor who had recovered from COVID-19. The sequencing used CD4+ T cells from blood, cultured in vitro, collected about 7 months after SARS-CoV-2 vaccination. The CDR3 is CSAIRDGNSNQPQHF. The DNA for the CDR3 is TGCAGTGCGATAAGGGACGGAAATAGCAATCAGCCCCAGCATTTT.